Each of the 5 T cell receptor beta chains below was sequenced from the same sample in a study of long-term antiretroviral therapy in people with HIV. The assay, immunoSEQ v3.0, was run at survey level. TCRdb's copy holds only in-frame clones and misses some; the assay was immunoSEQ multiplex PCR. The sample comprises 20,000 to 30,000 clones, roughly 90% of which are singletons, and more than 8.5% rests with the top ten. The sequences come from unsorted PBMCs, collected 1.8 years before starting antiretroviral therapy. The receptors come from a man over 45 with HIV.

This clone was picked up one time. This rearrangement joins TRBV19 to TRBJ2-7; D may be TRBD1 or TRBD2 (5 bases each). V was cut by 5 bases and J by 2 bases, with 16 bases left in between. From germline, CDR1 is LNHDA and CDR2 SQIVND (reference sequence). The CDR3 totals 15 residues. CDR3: CASSAPGLGTYEQYF. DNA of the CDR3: TGTGCCAGTAGTGCACCGGGGCTAGGCACCTACGAGCAGTACTTC. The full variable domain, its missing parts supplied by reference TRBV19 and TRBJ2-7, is DGGITQSPKYLFRKEGQNVTLSCEQNLNHDAMYWYRQDPGQGLRLIYYSQIVNDFQKGDIAEGYSVSREKKESFPLTVTSAQKNPTAFYLCASSAPGLGTYEQYFGPGTRLTVT.

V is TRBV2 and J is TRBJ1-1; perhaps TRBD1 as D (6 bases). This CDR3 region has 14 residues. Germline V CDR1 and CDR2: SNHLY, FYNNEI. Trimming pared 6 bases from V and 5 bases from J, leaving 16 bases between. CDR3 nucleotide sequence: TGTGCCAGCAGCTACAGGGTAGGGGTGACTGAAGCTTTCTTT. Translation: CASSYRVGVTEAFF. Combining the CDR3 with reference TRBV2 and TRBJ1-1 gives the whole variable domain EPEVTQTPSHQVTQMGQEVILRCVPISNHLYFYWYRQILGQKVEFLVSFYNNEISEKSEIFDDQFSVERPDGSNFTLKIRSTKLEDSAMYFCASSYRVGVTEAFFGQGTRLTVV.

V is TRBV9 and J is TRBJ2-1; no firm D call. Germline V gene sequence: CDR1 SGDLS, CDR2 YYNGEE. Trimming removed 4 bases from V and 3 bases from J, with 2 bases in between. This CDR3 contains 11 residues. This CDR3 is CASSYYNEQFF. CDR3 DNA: TGTGCCAGCAGCTACTACAATGAGCAGTTCTTC.

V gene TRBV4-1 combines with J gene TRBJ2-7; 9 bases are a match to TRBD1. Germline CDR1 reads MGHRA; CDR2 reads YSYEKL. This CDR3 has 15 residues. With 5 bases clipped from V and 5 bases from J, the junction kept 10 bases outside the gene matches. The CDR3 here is CASSNSGTGSHEQYF. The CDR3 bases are TGCGCCAGCAGCAACTCCGGGACAGGGAGTCACGAGCAGTACTTC.

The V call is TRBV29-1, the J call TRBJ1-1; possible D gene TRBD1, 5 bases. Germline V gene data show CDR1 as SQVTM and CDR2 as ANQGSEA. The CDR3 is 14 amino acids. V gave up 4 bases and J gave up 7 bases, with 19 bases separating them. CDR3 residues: CSVVGAGVFNEAFF. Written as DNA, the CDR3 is TGCAGCGTTGTGGGAGCGGGGGTTTTTAATGAAGCTTTCTTT.